These 10 T cell receptor beta chains share one sample of origin, sequenced in a study of blood T cells in healthy people across ages. Sample-barcoded 5' priming and a J-beta primer mix drove a second PCR of roughly 6 to 12 cycles. In TCRdb, the 5' RACE reads were re-called with MiXCR into one record per CDR3 protein. The sample lists over 950,000 distinct CDR3 sequences; roughly 50% were seen once. Sequencing used blood. The receptors were gathered from a woman in her fifties or sixties in good health.

The V gene is TRBV20-1, the J gene TRBJ2-3; unclear D gene. V lost 0 bases and J lost 5, with 12 bases in between. Germline V gives CDR1 DFQATT, CDR2 SNEGSKA (reference sequence). CDR3 size: 14 residues. CDR3 DNA: TGCAGTGCTAGAGATATCAGGCTAGGAGATACGCAGTATTTT. Its translation is CSARDIRLGDTQYF.

The table lists this clonotype with a few counts. The V and J genes are TRBV29-1 and TRBJ2-5; D is possibly TRBD2 (6 bases). This CDR3 is built from 15 residues. CDR1 SQVTM and CDR2 ANQGSEA come from the germline V gene. The germline V and J ends were trimmed by 1 base and 5 bases, with 17 bases remaining between them. CDR3 coding DNA: TGCAGCGTTGAAGGTTTGCGGGAAAGGAGGGAGACCCAGTACTTC. Its protein product is CSVEGLRERRETQYF.

The rearrangement uses TRBV6-5 and TRBJ2-1, with 10 bases lining up with TRBD2. CDR1 and CDR2 (germline): MNHEY, SVGAGI. CDR3 length: 16 residues. V dropped 6 bases and J dropped 2; count of bases not matched to a gene: 7. CDR3: CASSLLAGRTYNEQFF. DNA for the CDR3: TGTGCCAGCAGCCTACTAGCGGGGCGAACCTACAATGAGCAGTTCTTC.

This clonotype came up a few times. The J gene is TRBJ2-7, the V gene TRBV6-1; 7 bases map to TRBD1. CDR1 and CDR2 from the germline V gene are MNHNS and SASEGT. This CDR3 region has 15 residues. Losses at the gene ends were 2 bases for V and 3 bases for J; bases not matched to a gene: 7. The CDR3 bases are TGTGCCAGCAGTGAACCGACAGGGTGGCGCTACGAGCAGTACTTC. Amino acid sequence: CASSEPTGWRYEQYF.

The rearrangement uses TRBV20-1 and TRBJ2-4, with 10 bases identical to TRBD2. The V segment lost 5 bases and the J segment 14 bases; nucleotides outside the gene matches: 12. Germline assignment: CDR1 DFQATT and CDR2 SNEGSKA (reference sequence). This CDR3 has 13 residues. CDR3 sequence: CSAGGLADYEKYF. CDR3 nucleotide sequence: TGCAGTGCTGGAGGACTAGCGGACTACGAGAAGTACTTC.

The chain links TRBV7-9 to TRBJ2-2, with D unclear. This CDR3 region has 12 residues. From germline, CDR1 is SEHNR and CDR2 FQNEAQ (reference sequence). Trimming pared 5 bases from V and 7 bases from J, leaving 8 bases between. As DNA, the CDR3 is TGTGCCAGCAGCGGGGATCTCGGGGAGCTGTTTTTT. It is translated as CASSGDLGELFF.

This chain links TRBV9 with TRBJ2-5; perhaps D is TRBD1 or TRBD2 (7 bases each). The V end was cut by 1 base, the J end by 5 bases, with 18 bases between. The CDR3 is 16 amino acids. Germline CDR1 and CDR2: SGDLS and YYNGEE. This CDR3 is CASSVHQGEGLETQYF. CDR3 DNA: TGTGCCAGCAGCGTACATCAGGGGGAGGGATTGGAGACCCAGTACTTC.

V is TRBV28 and J is TRBJ1-5; weak D call: TRBD1 (5 bases). The CDR3 runs to 13 residues. Between the trimmed V and J ends, which lost 10 bases and 7 bases, there was a span of 17 bases. The V gene's germline CDR1 is MDHEN and CDR2 SYDVKM. CDR3 sequence: CAIQDPPSQPQHF. The CDR3 DNA reads as TGTGCCATACAGGACCCTCCTTCCCAGCCCCAGCATTTT.

This clonotype has just a few counts. The V gene is TRBV28, the J gene TRBJ2-5, with TRBD1 matching 8 bases. The closer fit of TRBJ2-7 to the DNA end suggests the J call may be wrong. From germline, CDR1 is MDHEN and CDR2 SYDVKM. The CDR3 has 14 amino acids. CDR3 sequence reads: CASSFVQGAYEQYF. CDR3 in DNA: TGTGCCAGCAGTTTTGTGCAGGGGGCTTACGAGCAGTACTTC.

This clonotype was seen a few times. The V call is TRBV28, the J call TRBJ2-7; TRBD1 aligns across 8 bases. The CDR3 is 14 amino acids. The germline V gene has CDR1 MDHEN and CDR2 SYDVKM. J was trimmed by 3 bases and V by 9 bases; bases with no gene match: 10. CDR3 residues: CASVGGDRYYEQYF. CDR3 DNA: TGTGCCAGTGTCGGTGGGGACAGGTACTACGAGCAGTACTTC.